The 22 T cell receptor beta chains reported below all come from one sample, sequenced in a study of tumor and adjacent non-tumor tissue in lung cancer. The template was RNA from unsorted bulk tissue. A modified ARM-PCR protocol with three rounds of nested PCR amplified TCRbeta. In TCRdb, the multiplex PCR reads were re-called with MiXCR into one record per CDR3 protein. Seen here are about 75,000 distinct CDR3 sequences, 60% to 80% observed once, and the top ten hold approximately 12%. Material for sequencing was lung tumor tissue. These receptors originate from a woman aged 50 to 60 with non-small cell lung cancer.

The chain is built from TRBV5-5 and TRBJ2-7, with TRBD2 matching over 7 bases. From germline, CDR1 is SGHKS and CDR2 YYEKEE (reference sequence). The CDR3 runs 15 residues. Trimming took 9 bases from V and 1 from J; bases not matched to a gene: 13. Here the CDR3 DNA reads TGTGCCATCAACTTGGAGAGCGGGGCTTCCTACGAGCAGTACTTC. It specifies CAINLESGASYEQYF. Full variable domain (remainder filled in from reference TRBV5-5 and TRBJ2-7): DAGVTQSPTHLIKTRGQQVTLRCSPISGHKSVSWYQQVLGQGPQFIFQYYEKEERGRGNFPDRFSARQFPNYSSELNVNALLLGDSALYLCAINLESGASYEQYFGPGTRLTVT.

This chain uses TRBV29-1 with TRBJ1-3; a weak D match, TRBD1 (5 bases). This CDR3 is built from 14 residues. The V gene's germline CDR1 is SQVTM and CDR2 ANQGSEA. DNA of the CDR3: TGCACCGCATCCGAGATAGGGGCTGGAAACACCATATATTTT. As protein: CTASEIGAGNTIYF.

Concerning this clonotype: The junction does not match germline at one end; this may be a read error. J is TRBJ2-7 and V is TRBV6-1, with 7 nucleotides matching TRBD2. CDR3 length: 15 residues. The germline V gene has CDR1 MNHNS and CDR2 SASEGT. CDR3 protein: CDSSVRKRGSYEQYF. DNA for the CDR3: TGTGACAGCAGTGTAAGAAAGCGGGGATCCTACGAGCAGTACTTC.

This clonotype was found once. It is likely a read error, because the conserved phenylalanine at the end of the CDR3 is missing. It is unclear where the CDR3 begins or ends on the DNA, so no DNA is shown, and the CDR3 is as TCRdb lists it. The V call is TRBV7-9, the J call TRBJ1-2; the table's D call, TRBD1, has no DNA check behind it. The germline V gene has CDR1 SEHNR and CDR2 FQNEAQ (reference sequence). Including both end residues, the CDR3 is 12 amino acids long. CDR3 residues: CASCRAGGAGTL.

This clonotype was counted a single time. The chain carries TRBV11-1 and TRBJ2-1, with 11 bases fitting TRBD2. Germline V gives CDR1 SGHAT, CDR2 FQDESV (reference sequence). Unmatched junction bases numbered 14, after V lost 8 bases and J lost 14 bases. The CDR3 runs to 14 residues. The CDR3 DNA is TGTGCCAGCGGCTCAGGAGTAGCGGGAGGGTTGAAGTTCTTC. Translation: CASGSGVAGGLKFF.

Details on this clonotype: It may be a read error: a sequence one base away is much more abundant. The chain joins TRBV6-5 to TRBJ1-2, with D unresolved. Trimming left V 6 bases short and J 7 bases short, with 12 bases between. The CDR3 length is 12 residues. The germline gives CDR1 MNHEY, CDR2 SVGAGI. CDR3 nucleotides: TGTGCCAGCAGACCACGGAAAGCTGGCTACACCTTC. Residues: CASRPRKAGYTF.

Turning to this clonotype: The junction departs from germline at one end; a sequencing error may be responsible. This sequence joins TRBV6-6 and TRBJ2-3, with D uncertain. Germline CDR1 and CDR2: MNHNY and SVGAGI (reference sequence). The CDR3 consists of 11 residues. Written as DNA, the CDR3 is TGTGCCAGCGAGGCTGGAGATATGCAGTGTTTT. Translated: CASEAGDMQCF.

The V gene is TRBV5-5, the J gene TRBJ2-1; D unclear. CDR3 length: 17 residues. V gave up 3 bases and J gave up 10 bases, with 26 bases separating them. Per the germline V gene, CDR1 is SGHKS and CDR2 is YYEKEE (reference sequence). CDR3 region: CASSSSNQSPIGEEQFF. The CDR3 DNA reads as TGTGCCAGCAGCTCGTCTAACCAGTCCCCCATTGGGGAAGAGCAGTTCTTC.

Details on this clonotype: The CDR3 does not end in the conserved phenylalanine or tryptophan, so this is likely a read error. The J gene is TRBJ1-6, the V gene TRBV6-6; no firm D call. Germline V gene sequence: CDR1 MNHNY, CDR2 SVGAGI (reference sequence). The CDR3 extends over 16 amino acids. Trimming took off 4 bases at V and 9 bases at J, with 19 bases between the two ends. In DNA form, the CDR3 reads TGTGCCAGCAGTTCACCCGCGGCGCCGGGCGGTTCACCCCTCCACTTG. Protein product: CASSSPAAPGGSPLHL.

This clonotype has only a few counts. A much bigger clone sits one base away, suggesting this may be a read error. The chain links TRBV30 to TRBJ2-7; no clear D. The CDR3 spans 13 residues. Per germline, CDR1 GTSNPN and CDR2 SVGIG (reference sequence). The CDR3 sequence: CVWSPIDPYEQYF. The CDR3 nucleotides read TGTGTCTGGAGTCCTATCGACCCCTACGAGCAGTACTTC.

In regard to this clonotype: A read error may produce the germline difference seen at one junction end. The chain joins TRBV29-1 to TRBJ2-5; the D call may be TRBD1 or TRBD2 (5 bases each). Germline-derived CDR1 and CDR2 are SQVTM and ANQGSEA. The length of the CDR3 is 13 residues. CDR3 in DNA: TGCAGTGTCTCTGAGAATTTGGGGGAGACCCGGTACTTC. Amino acids: CSVSENLGETRYF.

Worth noting for this clonotype: This likely comes from a read error, as the CDR3 has no conserved phenylalanine or tryptophan at its end. No DNA is shown, since the ends of the CDR3 on it are uncertain; the CDR3 is the one TCRdb lists. The chain couples TRBV6-2 or TRBV6-3 to TRBJ2-1; the table's D call, TRBD1, has no DNA check behind it. The CDR3 sequence runs 13 residues, both termini included. Germline V gene lookup returns CDR1 MNHEY and CDR2 SVGEGT. CDR3: CASSLAPYNEWFS.

This clonotype was counted at least ten times. The V and J genes are TRBV7-9 and TRBJ1-1, with D maybe TRBD1 (5 bases). Germline V lookup: CDR1 SEHNR, CDR2 FQNEAQ (reference sequence). The CDR3 is 14 amino acids. V was trimmed by 5 bases and J by 5 bases, leaving 15 bases between them. In DNA form, the CDR3 reads TGTGCCAGCAGCCGGGACTCCGGGAGTACTGAAGCTTTCTTT. Its protein is CASSRDSGSTEAFF.

Worth noting for this clonotype: One end of the junction fails to match germline, which may point to a read error. J is TRBJ2-1 and V is TRBV12-3 or TRBV12-4; 15 positions match TRBD2. This CDR3 spans 18 amino acids. The CDR3 spells CANSLPMGLAGGWNEQFF. For the CDR3, the DNA is TGCGCCAACAGTTTACCAATGGGACTAGCGGGGGGTTGGAATGAGCAGTTCTTC.

Only one count was recorded for this clonotype. The rearrangement uses TRBV6-1 and TRBJ2-3; D gene uncertain. Trimming stripped 1 base from V and 1 base from J, with 9 bases between. Germline CDR1 is MNHNS and CDR2 is SASEGT. The CDR3 contains 15 residues. The chain's CDR3 is CASSEVVGGTDTQYF. Written as DNA, the CDR3 is TGTGCCAGCAGTGAAGTAGTGGGTGGCACAGATACGCAGTATTTT.

Worth noting for this clonotype: Compared with germline, one end of the junction differs, possibly owing to a read error. The chain combines TRBV7-8 with TRBJ2-2; 7 positions match TRBD2. This CDR3 contains 15 residues. Germline V gene data show CDR1 as SGHVS and CDR2 as FQNEAQ. CDR3 nucleotide sequence: TGTGCCAGCGCACCCAGGACGTTAGGCAGCGGGGAACTGTTATTT. Protein product: CASAPRTLGSGELLF.

The chain recombines TRBV6-5 with TRBJ2-2, with 8 bases fitting TRBD2. CDR3 length: 15 amino acids. The germline V gene encodes CDR1 MNHEY and CDR2 SVGAGI. J gave up 4 bases and V 6 bases, and 7 bases lay outside the gene matches. CDR3 protein: CASRREDFCTGELFF. The CDR3 DNA reads as TGTGCCAGCAGGCGGGAGGACTTTTGCACCGGGGAGCTGTTTTTT.

CDR3 protein: CTNSSATGSGEKLFF. In DNA form, the CDR3 reads TGTACCAACAGTTCCGCGACAGGGAGTGGCGAAAAACTGTTTTTT. The V call is TRBV12-3 or TRBV12-4, the J call TRBJ1-4; TRBD1 matches 7 bases. The CDR3 contains 15 residues.

Regarding this clonotype: One junction end does not reproduce the germline sequence, and a read error may be involved. The rearrangement uses TRBV6-1 and TRBJ1-5; D is ambiguous. The CDR3 consists of 13 residues. Germline values: CDR1 MNHNS, CDR2 SASEGT. The CDR3 nucleotides are TGTGTCAGCAATGACACTGCCAATCAGCCCCAGCATTTT. This sequence encodes CVSNDTANQPQHF.

The V and J genes are TRBV28 and TRBJ1-2; TRBD1 aligns across 8 bases. The CDR3 totals 16 residues. V was clipped by 4 bases and J by 1 base; unmatched bases: 8. The germline gives CDR1 MDHEN, CDR2 SYDVKM. The CDR3 here is CASSWGAQGVNYGYTF. CDR3 bases: TGTGCCAGCAGTTGGGGGGCACAGGGGGTTAACTATGGCTACACCTTC.

This clonotype was counted once. The chain carries TRBV11-2 and TRBJ2-5; D is unclear. Germline V CDR1 and CDR2: SGHAT, FQNNGV. This CDR3 has 13 amino acids. CDR3: CASSFREKGTQYF. The CDR3 bases are TGTGCTAGTAGCTTTAGGGAAAAAGGGACCCAGTACTTC.

This clonotype was detected once. The junction and the germline gene differ at one end; a read error may be behind it. V and J are TRBV5-1 and TRBJ2-6; the D is unclear. This CDR3 region has 14 residues. Germline V lookup: CDR1 SGHRS, CDR2 YFSETQ. This chain's CDR3 is CGSSLVGGANVLTF. CDR3 nucleotide sequence: TGCGGCAGCAGCTTGGTTGGTGGGGCCAACGTCCTGACTTTC.